The source of this TCR beta chain is a study of a mutant IDH1 vaccine in newly diagnosed glioma. About this clone: Antigen: not known.

J was trimmed by 2 bases and V by 10 bases; bases with no gene match: 9. Germline assignment: CDR1 ENHRY and CDR2 SYGVKD. The CDR3 totals 15 residues. Only in-frame clones appear in the TCRdb table, and some are missing; sequencing was by immunoSEQ multiplex PCR. The table shows some 130,000 clones, with roughly 77% occurring only once. Time point reported: week 11, during vaccination. Vaccinated patients received 300 ug of mutant IDH1 20-mer peptide per dose, with topical imiquimod. The rearrangement uses TRBV10-3 and TRBJ1-1, with 11 positions matching TRBD1. This TCR was recovered from a man aged 40-50 years with glioma. The sample in question was PBMCs, obtained from a glioma patient whose treatment included an IDH1 peptide vaccine. This chain's CDR3 is CATAGQGGGNTEAFF. In DNA form, the CDR3 reads TGTGCCACAGCGGGACAGGGGGGTGGAAACACTGAAGCTTTCTTT.